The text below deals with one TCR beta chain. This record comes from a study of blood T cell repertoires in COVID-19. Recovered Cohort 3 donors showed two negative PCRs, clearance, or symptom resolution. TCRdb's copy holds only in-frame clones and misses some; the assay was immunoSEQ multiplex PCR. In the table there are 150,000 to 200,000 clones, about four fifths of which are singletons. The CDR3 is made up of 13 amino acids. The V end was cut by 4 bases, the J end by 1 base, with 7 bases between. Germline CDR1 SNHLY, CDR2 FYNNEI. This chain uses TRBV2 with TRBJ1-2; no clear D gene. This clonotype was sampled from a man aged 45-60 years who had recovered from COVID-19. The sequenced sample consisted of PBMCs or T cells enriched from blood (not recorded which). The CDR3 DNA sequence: TGTGCCAGCAGTGGCGGCCTTAACTATGGCTACACCTTC. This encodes CASSGGLNYGYTF.